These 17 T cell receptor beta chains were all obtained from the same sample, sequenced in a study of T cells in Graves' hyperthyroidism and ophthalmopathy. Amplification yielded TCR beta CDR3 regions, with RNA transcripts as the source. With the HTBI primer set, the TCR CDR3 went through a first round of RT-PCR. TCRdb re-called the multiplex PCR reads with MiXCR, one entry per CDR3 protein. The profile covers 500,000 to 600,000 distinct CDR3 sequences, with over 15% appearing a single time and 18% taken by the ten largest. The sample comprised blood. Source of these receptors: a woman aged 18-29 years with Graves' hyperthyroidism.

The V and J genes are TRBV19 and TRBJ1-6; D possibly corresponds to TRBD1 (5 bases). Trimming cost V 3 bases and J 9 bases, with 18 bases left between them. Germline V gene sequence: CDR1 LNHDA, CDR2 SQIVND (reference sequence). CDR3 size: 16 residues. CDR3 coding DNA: TGTGCCAGTAGTATCCCGGGGGGAGTCGAGAGTTCACCCCTCCACTTT. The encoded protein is CASSIPGGVESSPLHF.

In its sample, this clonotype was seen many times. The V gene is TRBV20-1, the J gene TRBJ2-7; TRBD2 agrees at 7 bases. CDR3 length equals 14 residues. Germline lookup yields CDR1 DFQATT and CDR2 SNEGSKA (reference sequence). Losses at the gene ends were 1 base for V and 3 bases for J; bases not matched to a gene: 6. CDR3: CSARGSGGRYEQYF. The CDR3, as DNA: TGCAGTGCTAGAGGATCGGGAGGCCGCTACGAGCAGTACTTC.

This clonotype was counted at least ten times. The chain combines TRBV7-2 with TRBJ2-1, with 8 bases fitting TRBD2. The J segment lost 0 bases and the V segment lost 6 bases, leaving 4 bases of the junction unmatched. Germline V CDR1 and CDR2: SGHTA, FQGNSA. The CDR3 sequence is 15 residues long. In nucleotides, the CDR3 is TGTGCCAGCAGGGTAGCGGGAAGCTCCTACAATGAGCAGTTCTTC. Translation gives CASRVAGSSYNEQFF.

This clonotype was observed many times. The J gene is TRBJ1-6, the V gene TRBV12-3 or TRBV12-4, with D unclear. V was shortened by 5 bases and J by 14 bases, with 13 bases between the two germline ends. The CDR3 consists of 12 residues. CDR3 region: CASSIASGSLHF. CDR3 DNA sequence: TGTGCCAGCAGTATCGCCAGTGGGTCCCTCCACTTT.

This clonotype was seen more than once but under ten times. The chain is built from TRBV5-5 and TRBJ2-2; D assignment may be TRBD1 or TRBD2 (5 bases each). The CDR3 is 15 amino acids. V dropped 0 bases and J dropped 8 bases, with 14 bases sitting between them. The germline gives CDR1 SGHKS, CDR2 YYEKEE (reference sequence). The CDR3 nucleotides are TGTGCCAGCAGCTTGGCATTGGGACCCGGAGGGGAGCTGTTTTTT. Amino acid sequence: CASSLALGPGGELFF.

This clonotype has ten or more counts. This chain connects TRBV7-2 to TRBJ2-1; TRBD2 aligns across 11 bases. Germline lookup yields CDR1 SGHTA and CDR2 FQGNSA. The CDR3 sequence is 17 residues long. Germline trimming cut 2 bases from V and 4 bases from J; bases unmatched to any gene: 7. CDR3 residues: CASSLSFWTSGYNEQFF. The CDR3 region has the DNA TGTGCCAGCAGCTTAAGCTTTTGGACTAGCGGGTACAATGAGCAGTTCTTC.

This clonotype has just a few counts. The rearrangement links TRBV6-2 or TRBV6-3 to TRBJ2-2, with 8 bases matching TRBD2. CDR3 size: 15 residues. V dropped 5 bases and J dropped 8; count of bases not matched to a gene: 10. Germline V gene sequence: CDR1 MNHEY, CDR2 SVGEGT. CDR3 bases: TGTGCCAGCAGTAAGCGGGAGAGATTATGGGGGGAGCTGTTTTTT. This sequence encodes CASSKRERLWGELFF.

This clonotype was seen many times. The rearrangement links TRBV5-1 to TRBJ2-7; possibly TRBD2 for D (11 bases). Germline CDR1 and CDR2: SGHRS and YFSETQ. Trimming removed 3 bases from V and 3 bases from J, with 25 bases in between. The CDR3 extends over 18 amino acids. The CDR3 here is CASSYRDRGLAVLYEQYF. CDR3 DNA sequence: TGCGCCAGCAGCTACCGGGACAGGGGACTAGCGGTTCTCTACGAGCAGTACTTC.

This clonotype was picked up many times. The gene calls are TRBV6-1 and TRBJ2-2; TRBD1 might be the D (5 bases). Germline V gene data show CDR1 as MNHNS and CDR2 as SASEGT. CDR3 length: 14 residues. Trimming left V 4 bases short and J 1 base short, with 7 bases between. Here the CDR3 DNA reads TGTGCCAGCAGTGGCAGGGTGAACACCGGGGAGCTGTTTTTT. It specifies CASSGRVNTGELFF.

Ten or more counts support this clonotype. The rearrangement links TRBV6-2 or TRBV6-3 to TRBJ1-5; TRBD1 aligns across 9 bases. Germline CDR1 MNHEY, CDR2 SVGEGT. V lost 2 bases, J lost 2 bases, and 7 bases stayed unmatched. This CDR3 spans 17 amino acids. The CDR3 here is CASSYPGQGIRNQPQHF. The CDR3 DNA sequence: TGTGCCAGCAGTTACCCTGGACAGGGGATACGCAATCAGCCCCAGCATTTT.

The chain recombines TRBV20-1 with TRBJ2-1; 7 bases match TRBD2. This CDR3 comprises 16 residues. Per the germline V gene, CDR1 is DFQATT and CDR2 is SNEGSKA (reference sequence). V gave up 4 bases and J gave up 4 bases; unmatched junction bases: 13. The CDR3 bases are TGCAGTGCTACCCCAACCCCGGGACTACAGTACAATGAGCAGTTCTTC. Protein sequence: CSATPTPGLQYNEQFF.

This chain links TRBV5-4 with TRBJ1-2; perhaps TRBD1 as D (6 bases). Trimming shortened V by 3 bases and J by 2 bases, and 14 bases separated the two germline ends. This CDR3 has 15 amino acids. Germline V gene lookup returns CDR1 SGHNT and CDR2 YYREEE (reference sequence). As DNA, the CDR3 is TGTGCCAGCAGCTCGGTTCGACAGGCCAACTATGGCTACACCTTC. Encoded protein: CASSSVRQANYGYTF. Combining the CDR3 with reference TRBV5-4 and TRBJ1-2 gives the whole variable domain ETGVTQSPTHLIKTRGQQVTLRCSSQSGHNTVSWYQQALGQGPQFIFQYYREEENGRGNFPPRFSGLQFPNYSSELNVNALELDDSALYLCASSSVRQANYGYTFGSGTRLTVV.

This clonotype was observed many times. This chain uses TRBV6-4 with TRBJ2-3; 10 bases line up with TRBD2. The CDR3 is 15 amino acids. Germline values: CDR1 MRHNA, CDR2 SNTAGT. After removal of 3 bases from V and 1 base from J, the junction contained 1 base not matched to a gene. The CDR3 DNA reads TGTGCCAGCAGTGAGGGGACTAGCGGCACAGATACGCAGTATTTT. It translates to CASSEGTSGTDTQYF.

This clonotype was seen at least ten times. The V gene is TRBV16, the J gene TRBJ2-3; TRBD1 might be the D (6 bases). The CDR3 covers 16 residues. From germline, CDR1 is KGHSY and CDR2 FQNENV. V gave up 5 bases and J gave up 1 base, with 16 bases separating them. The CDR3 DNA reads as TGTGCCAGCAGCTATGCTGGGGGCGGTGGCACAGATACGCAGTATTTT. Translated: CASSYAGGGGTDTQYF.

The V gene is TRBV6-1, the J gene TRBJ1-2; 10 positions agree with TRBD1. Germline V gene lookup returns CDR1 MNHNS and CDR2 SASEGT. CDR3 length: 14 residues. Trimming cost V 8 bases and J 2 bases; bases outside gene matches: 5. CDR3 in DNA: TGTGCCAGCGGGTGGGACAGGGGCAACTATGGCTACACCTTC. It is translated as CASGWDRGNYGYTF.

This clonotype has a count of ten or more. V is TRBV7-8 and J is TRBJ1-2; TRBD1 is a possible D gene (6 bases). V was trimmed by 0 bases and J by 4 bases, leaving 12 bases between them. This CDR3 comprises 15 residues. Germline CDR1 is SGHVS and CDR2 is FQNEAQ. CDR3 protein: CASSLAPGAGYGYTF. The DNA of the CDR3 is TGTGCCAGCAGCTTAGCGCCGGGGGCCGGCTATGGCTACACCTTC.

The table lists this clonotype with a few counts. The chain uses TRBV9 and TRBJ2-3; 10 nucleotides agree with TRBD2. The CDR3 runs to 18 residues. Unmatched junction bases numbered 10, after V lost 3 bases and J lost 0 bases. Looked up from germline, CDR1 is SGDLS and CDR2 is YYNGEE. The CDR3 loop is CASSGFSGRDTSTDTQYF. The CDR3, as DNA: TGTGCCAGCAGCGGATTCAGCGGGAGGGATACTAGCACAGATACGCAGTATTTT. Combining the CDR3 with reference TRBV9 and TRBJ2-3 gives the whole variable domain DSGVTQTPKHLITATGQRVTLRCSPRSGDLSVYWYQQSLDQGLQFLIQYYNGEERAKGNILERFSAQQFPDLHSELNLSSLELGDSALYFCASSGFSGRDTSTDTQYFGPGTRLTVL.